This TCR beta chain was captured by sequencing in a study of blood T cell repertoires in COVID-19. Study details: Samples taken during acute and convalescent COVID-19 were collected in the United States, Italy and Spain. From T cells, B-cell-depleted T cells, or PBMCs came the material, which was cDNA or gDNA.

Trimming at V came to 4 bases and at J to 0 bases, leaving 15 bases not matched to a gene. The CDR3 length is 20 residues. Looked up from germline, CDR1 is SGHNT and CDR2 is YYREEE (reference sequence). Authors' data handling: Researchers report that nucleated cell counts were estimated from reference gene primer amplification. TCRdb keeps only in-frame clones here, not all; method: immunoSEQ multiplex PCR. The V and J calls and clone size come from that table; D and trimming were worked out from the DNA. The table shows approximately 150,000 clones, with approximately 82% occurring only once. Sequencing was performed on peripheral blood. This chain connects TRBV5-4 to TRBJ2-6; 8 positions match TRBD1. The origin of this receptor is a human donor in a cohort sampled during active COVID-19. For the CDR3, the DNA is TGTGCCAGCAGCCCCGAAGGACCGGGACAGGTAGTCTCTGGGGCCAACGTCCTGACTTTC. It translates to CASSPEGPGQVVSGANVLTF.